The rows below give T cell receptor beta chains drawn from one sample of a study of shared clonotypes between healthy human individuals. Method: immunoSEQ multiplex PCR; TCRdb's copy keeps in-frame clones and lacks some. The data hold about 700,000 clones, with about 90% observed a single time. Sequenced: naive CD8+ T cells sorted from blood. These receptors were taken from a man aged 30 to 39 in good health. CDR3s include the opening cysteine and the closing phenylalanine or tryptophan. The order of the fields is D gene, J gene, V gene, clone size, CDR3 protein, CDR3 DNA. A D gene is named only where the DNA matches it firmly. Not every row has a clone size; where given, it reads once, few, many or a size class.

D: TRBD1
J: TRBJ1-1
V: TRBV6-1
size: NA
CDR3: CASSRQGTPPVEAFF
DNA: TGTGCCAGCAGCCGACAGGGAACCCCCCCCGTTGAAGCTTTCTTT

D: NA
J: TRBJ1-2
V: TRBV7-9
size: many
CDR3: CASSLGTGGNTF
DNA: TGTGCCAGCAGCTTAGGGACCGGAGGGAACACCTTC

D: TRBD2
J: TRBJ2-1
V: TRBV7-6
size: NA
CDR3: CASSLAGGPDNEQFF
DNA: TGTGCCAGCAGCTTAGCGGGAGGGCCTGACAATGAGCAGTTCTTC

D: NA
J: TRBJ1-5
V: TRBV5-6
size: NA
CDR3: CASSFGENSNQPQHF
DNA: TGTGCCAGCAGCTTCGGAGAAAATAGCAATCAGCCCCAGCATTTT

D: TRBD2
J: TRBJ2-7
V: TRBV4-3
size: NA
CDR3: CASSQQGLAGGYEQYF
DNA: TGCGCCAGCAGCCAACAAGGACTGGCGGGAGGCTACGAGCAGTACTTC

D: TRBD1
J: TRBJ1-1
V: TRBV5-4
size: NA
CDR3: CASSSPDRVGTEAFF
DNA: TGTGCCAGCAGCTCTCCGGACAGGGTTGGCACTGAAGCTTTCTTT

D: NA
J: TRBJ2-7
V: TRBV4-1
size: NA
CDR3: CASSQDLEEGAYEQYF
DNA: TGCGCCAGCAGCCAAGATCTCGAGGAGGGAGCCTACGAGCAGTACTTC

D: TRBD2
J: TRBJ2-1
V: TRBV6-1
size: once
CDR3: CASSEGLAGGNNEQFF
DNA: TGTGCCAGCAGTGAAGGGCTAGCGGGAGGGAACAATGAGCAGTTCTTC

D: NA
J: TRBJ2-3
V: TRBV11-2
size: once
CDR3: CASSLFGTDTQYF
DNA: TGTGCCAGCAGCCTTTTCGGGACAGATACGCAGTATTTT

D: NA
J: TRBJ2-1
V: TRBV4-2
size: NA
CDR3: CASSDPGTGFGNNEQFF
DNA: TGTGCCAGCAGCGATCCGGGAACAGGGTTTGGAAACAATGAGCAGTTCTTC

D: TRBD2
J: TRBJ2-7
V: TRBV4-1
size: once
CDR3: CASSPSGLAIYEQYF
DNA: TGCGCCAGCAGCCCCTCGGGACTAGCGATCTACGAGCAGTACTTC

D: NA
J: TRBJ1-5
V: TRBV25-1
size: NA
CDR3: CASSDTRVSPYQPQHF
DNA: TGTGCCAGCAGTGACACCCGAGTATCCCCGTATCAGCCCCAGCATTTT

D: NA
J: TRBJ2-7
V: TRBV28
size: NA
CDR3: CASNFGVYEQYF
DNA: TGTGCCAGCAACTTCGGGGTGTACGAGCAGTACTTC

D: NA
J: TRBJ1-2
V: TRBV12-2
size: few
CDR3: CASRPRRLTVYGYTF
DNA: TGTGCAAGTCGCCCCCGCCGCCTGACAGTATATGGCTACACCTTC

D: NA
J: TRBJ1-4
V: TRBV5-4
size: NA
CDR3: CASSFIGGETDEKLFF
DNA: TGTGCCAGCAGCTTCATCGGCGGGGAGACGGATGAAAAACTGTTTTTT

D: NA
J: TRBJ2-1
V: TRBV7-6
size: NA
CDR3: CASSGSERSYNEQFF
DNA: TGTGCCAGCAGCGGCTCGGAGAGATCCTACAATGAGCAGTTCTTC

D: NA
J: TRBJ2-7
V: TRBV7-9
size: NA
CDR3: CASSLRGPVYEQYF
DNA: TGTGCCAGCAGCCTCCGGGGGCCGGTCTACGAGCAGTACTTC

D: NA
J: TRBJ2-7
V: TRBV2
size: NA
CDR3: CASNMAGTEGSYEQYF
DNA: TGTGCCAGCAACATGGCCGGGACCGAGGGTTCCTACGAGCAGTACTTC

D: NA
J: TRBJ2-2
V: TRBV19
size: once
CDR3: CASSINTIRGDAIGELFF
DNA: TGTGCCAGTAGTATCAACACCATCAGAGGGGACGCTATCGGGGAGCTGTTTTTT

D: TRBD2
J: TRBJ2-2
V: TRBV9
size: NA
CDR3: CASSVGGSTGELFF
DNA: TGTGCCAGCAGCGTGGGAGGGTCCACCGGGGAGCTGTTTTTT

D: NA
J: TRBJ1-5
V: TRBV27
size: once
CDR3: CASSLNPNQPQHF
DNA: TGTGCCAGCAGTTTAAACCCCAATCAGCCCCAGCATTTT

D: NA
J: TRBJ2-1
V: TRBV7-8
size: NA
CDR3: CASSSPSTVEEQFF
DNA: TGTGCCAGCAGCTCGCCTTCGACAGTTGAGGAGCAGTTCTTC

D: NA
J: TRBJ2-3
V: TRBV9
size: NA
CDR3: CASGRTDTQYF
DNA: TGTGCCAGCGGACGTACAGATACGCAGTATTTT

D: NA
J: TRBJ2-3
V: TRBV9
size: NA
CDR3: CASSVARTDTQYF
DNA: TGTGCCAGCAGCGTAGCTCGGACAGATACGCAGTATTTT

D: NA
J: TRBJ2-7
V: TRBV5-6
size: NA
CDR3: CASSLFQGHEQYF
DNA: TGTGCCAGCAGCTTGTTTCAGGGCCACGAGCAGTACTTC

D: NA
J: TRBJ1-3
V: TRBV18
size: NA
CDR3: CASSPKGSSGNTIYF
DNA: TGTGCCAGCTCACCAAAAGGGAGCTCTGGAAACACCATATATTTT

D: TRBD1
J: TRBJ2-1
V: TRBV7-9
size: NA
CDR3: CASSSQTGGEEYNEQFF
DNA: TGTGCCAGCAGCTCCCAGACAGGGGGTGAGGAATACAATGAGCAGTTCTTC

D: NA
J: TRBJ2-7
V: TRBV28
size: NA
CDR3: CASSFVYEQYF
DNA: TGTGCCAGCAGTTTCGTATACGAGCAGTACTTC

D: NA
J: TRBJ2-1
V: TRBV9
size: once
CDR3: CASSVGHTALGSEQFF
DNA: TGTGCCAGCAGCGTAGGTCACACGGCCCTTGGTAGTGAGCAGTTCTTC

D: NA
J: TRBJ2-7
V: TRBV6-6
size: once
CDR3: CASSYSDEQYF
DNA: TGTGCCAGCAGTTACTCAGACGAGCAGTACTTC

D: NA
J: TRBJ2-3
V: TRBV7-9
size: NA
CDR3: CASSLAYNTDTQYF
DNA: TGTGCCAGCAGCTTAGCGTACAACACAGATACGCAGTATTTT

D: NA
J: TRBJ2-5
V: TRBV19
size: NA
CDR3: CASTLEVGQETQYF
DNA: TGTGCCAGCACGCTAGAGGTAGGCCAAGAGACCCAGTACTTC

D: NA
J: TRBJ2-7
V: TRBV6-5
size: NA
CDR3: CASSYEEAYEQYF
DNA: TGTGCCAGCAGTTACGAGGAAGCCTACGAGCAGTACTTC

D: NA
J: TRBJ2-3
V: TRBV9
size: NA
CDR3: CASSTPDEPMDTQYF
DNA: TGTGCCAGCAGCACCCCAGACGAGCCTATGGATACGCAGTATTTT

D: TRBD2
J: TRBJ2-5
V: TRBV7-7
size: NA
CDR3: CASSSRLAGGRETQYF
DNA: TGTGCTAGCAGCTCCCGACTAGCGGGAGGAAGGGAGACCCAGTACTTC

D: NA
J: TRBJ2-1
V: TRBV29-1
size: NA
CDR3: CSVSQAGLYNEQFF
DNA: TGCAGCGTTTCTCAAGCGGGCCTTTACAATGAGCAGTTCTTC

D: TRBD2
J: TRBJ2-1
V: TRBV4-3
size: NA
CDR3: CASSQDPIPTSGRRNEQFF
DNA: TGCGCCAGCAGCCAAGACCCCATCCCGACTAGCGGGAGGAGGAATGAGCAGTTCTTC

D: TRBD1
J: TRBJ1-2
V: TRBV27
size: NA
CDR3: CASSFRTGPSSYGYTF
DNA: TGTGCCAGCAGTTTCAGGACAGGCCCTAGTAGCTATGGCTACACCTTC

D: NA
J: TRBJ1-5
V: TRBV19
size: NA
CDR3: CASSLVDSNQPQHF
DNA: TGTGCCAGTAGTCTTGTGGATAGCAATCAGCCCCAGCATTTT

D: NA
J: TRBJ2-2
V: TRBV25-1
size: NA
CDR3: CASGFNTGELFF
DNA: TGTGCCAGCGGATTCAACACCGGGGAGCTGTTTTTT

D: NA
J: TRBJ1-1
V: TRBV2
size: NA
CDR3: CASSEALGGNTEAFF
DNA: TGTGCCAGCAGTGAAGCGCTTGGCGGTAACACTGAAGCTTTCTTT

D: NA
J: TRBJ1-2
V: TRBV15
size: NA
CDR3: CATNSPGLGDYGYTF
DNA: TGTGCCACCAACAGTCCAGGGCTGGGCGACTATGGCTACACCTTC

D: NA
J: TRBJ2-7
V: TRBV7-6
size: NA
CDR3: CASSTGLARVDEQYF
DNA: TGTGCCAGCAGCACTGGGCTAGCTAGGGTAGACGAGCAGTACTTC

D: NA
J: TRBJ2-7
V: TRBV6-5
size: NA
CDR3: CASSYSRGISYEQYF
DNA: TGTGCCAGCAGTTACTCGAGAGGGATAAGCTACGAGCAGTACTTC

D: NA
J: TRBJ2-3
V: TRBV7-8
size: once
CDR3: CASSEGVFPLTDTQYF
DNA: TGTGCCAGCAGCGAAGGGGTTTTTCCTCTGACAGATACGCAGTATTTT

D: NA
J: TRBJ2-2
V: TRBV10-1
size: NA
CDR3: CASSDFSTGELFF
DNA: TGCGCCAGCAGTGACTTCTCCACCGGGGAGCTGTTTTTT

D: TRBD1
J: TRBJ1-1
V: TRBV14
size: NA
CDR3: CASGQVNTEAFF
DNA: TGTGCCAGCGGACAGGTGAACACTGAAGCTTTCTTT

D: NA
J: TRBJ2-7
V: TRBV5-4
size: NA
CDR3: CASSLGVNEQYF
DNA: TGTGCCAGCAGCTTAGGAGTGAACGAGCAGTACTTC

D: TRBD2
J: TRBJ2-2
V: TRBV7-6
size: NA
CDR3: CASSLVVGSGSPGELFF
DNA: TGTGCCAGCAGCTTAGTTGTGGGGAGCGGGAGCCCCGGGGAGCTGTTTTTT

D: NA
J: TRBJ2-7
V: TRBV11-2
size: NA
CDR3: CASSPERDISYEQYF
DNA: TGTGCCAGCAGCCCGGAGCGGGACATATCCTACGAGCAGTACTTC

D: TRBD1
J: TRBJ2-2
V: TRBV4-1
size: NA
CDR3: CASSQAGTENTGELFF
DNA: TGCGCCAGCAGCCAAGCTGGGACAGAGAACACCGGGGAGCTGTTTTTT

D: TRBD1
J: TRBJ2-1
V: TRBV4-1
size: NA
CDR3: CASSQVGTGSNEQFF
DNA: TGCGCCAGCAGCCAAGTTGGGACAGGGTCCAATGAGCAGTTCTTC

D: NA
J: TRBJ2-2
V: TRBV9
size: NA
CDR3: CASTQYPTGELFF
DNA: TGTGCCAGCACTCAGTACCCGACCGGGGAGCTGTTTTTT